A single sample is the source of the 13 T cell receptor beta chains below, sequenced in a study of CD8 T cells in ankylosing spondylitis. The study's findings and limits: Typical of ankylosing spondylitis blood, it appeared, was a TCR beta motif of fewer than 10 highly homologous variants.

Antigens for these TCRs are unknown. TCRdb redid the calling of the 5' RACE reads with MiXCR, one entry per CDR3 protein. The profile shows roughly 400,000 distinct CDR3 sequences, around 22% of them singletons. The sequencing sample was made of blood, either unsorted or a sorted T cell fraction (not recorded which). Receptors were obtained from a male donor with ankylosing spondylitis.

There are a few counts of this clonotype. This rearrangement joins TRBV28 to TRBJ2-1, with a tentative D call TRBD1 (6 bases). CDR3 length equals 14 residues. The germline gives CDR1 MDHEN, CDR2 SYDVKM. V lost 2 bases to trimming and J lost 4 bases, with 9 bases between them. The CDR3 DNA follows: TGTGCCAGCAGTTTAACAGGGACATACAATGAGCAGTTCTTC. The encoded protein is CASSLTGTYNEQFF.

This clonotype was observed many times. In nucleotides, the CDR3 is TGTGCCACCAGTGATCCCGCGACAAGGGAGCAGTTCTTC. It is translated as CATSDPATREQFF. The chain recombines TRBV24-1 with TRBJ2-1; D uncertain. Germline assignment: CDR1 KGHDR and CDR2 SFDVKD. Trimming took off 3 bases at V and 10 bases at J, with 12 bases between the two ends. This CDR3 comprises 13 residues.

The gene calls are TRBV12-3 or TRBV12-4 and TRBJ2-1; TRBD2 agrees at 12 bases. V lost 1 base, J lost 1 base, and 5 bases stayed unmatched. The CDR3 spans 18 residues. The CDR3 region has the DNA TGTGCCAGCAGTTTAGGGGGACTAGCGGGTATGTCCTACAATGAGCAGTTCTTC. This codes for CASSLGGLAGMSYNEQFF.

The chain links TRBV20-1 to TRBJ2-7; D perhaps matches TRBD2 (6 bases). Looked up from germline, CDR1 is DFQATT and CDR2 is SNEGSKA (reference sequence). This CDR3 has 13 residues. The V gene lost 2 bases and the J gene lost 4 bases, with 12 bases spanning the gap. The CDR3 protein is CSARPGTSYEQYF. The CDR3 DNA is TGCAGTGCTAGACCCGGGACTTCTTACGAGCAGTACTTC.

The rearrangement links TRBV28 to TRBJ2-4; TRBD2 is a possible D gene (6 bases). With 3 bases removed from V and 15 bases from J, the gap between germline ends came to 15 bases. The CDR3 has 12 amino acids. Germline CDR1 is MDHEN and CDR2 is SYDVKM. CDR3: CASSLYGGWRYF. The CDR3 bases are TGTGCCAGCAGTTTGTACGGGGGATGGCGGTACTTC. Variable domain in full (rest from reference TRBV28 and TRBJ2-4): DVKVTQSSRYLVKRTGEKVFLECVQDMDHENMFWYRQDPGLGLRLIYFSYDVKMKEKGDIPEGYSVSREKKERFSLILESASTNQTSMYLCASSLYGGWRYFGAGTRLSVL.

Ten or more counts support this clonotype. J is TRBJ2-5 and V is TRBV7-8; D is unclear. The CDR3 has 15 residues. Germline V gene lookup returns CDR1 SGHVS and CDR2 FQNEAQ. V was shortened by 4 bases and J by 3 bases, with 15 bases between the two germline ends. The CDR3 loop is CASSSTVGYEETQYF. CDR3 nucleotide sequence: TGTGCCAGCAGCTCTACGGTGGGCTACGAAGAGACCCAGTACTTC.

The CDR3 region has the DNA TGTGCCAGCAGCACCAGGGGTGGTGAGCAGTTCTTC. The encoded protein is CASSTRGGEQFF. The V gene is TRBV5-6, the J gene TRBJ2-1; weak D call: TRBD1 (6 bases). The CDR3 totals 12 residues. V was pared by 4 bases and J by 9 bases, with 11 bases between. The germline V gene encodes CDR1 SGHDT and CDR2 YYEEEE. Complete variable domain (other parts from reference TRBV5-6 and TRBJ2-1): DAGVTQSPTHLIKTRGQQVTLRCSPKSGHDTVSWYQQALGQGPQFIFQYYEEEERQRGNFPDRFSGHQFPNYSSELNVNALLLGDSALYLCASSTRGGEQFFGPGTRLTVL.

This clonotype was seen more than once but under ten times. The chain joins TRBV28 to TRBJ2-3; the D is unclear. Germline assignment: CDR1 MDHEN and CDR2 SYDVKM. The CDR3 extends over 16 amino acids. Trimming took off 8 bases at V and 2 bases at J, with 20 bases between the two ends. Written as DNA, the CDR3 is TGTGCCAGCCAACCGAGTCTAGGGCAGAACACAGATACGCAGTATTTT. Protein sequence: CASQPSLGQNTDTQYF.

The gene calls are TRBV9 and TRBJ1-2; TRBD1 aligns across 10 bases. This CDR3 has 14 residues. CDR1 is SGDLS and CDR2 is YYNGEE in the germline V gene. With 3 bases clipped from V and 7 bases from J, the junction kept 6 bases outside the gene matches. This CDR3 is CASSESTGGRGYTF. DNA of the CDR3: TGTGCCAGCAGCGAGTCGACAGGGGGCCGTGGCTACACCTTC.

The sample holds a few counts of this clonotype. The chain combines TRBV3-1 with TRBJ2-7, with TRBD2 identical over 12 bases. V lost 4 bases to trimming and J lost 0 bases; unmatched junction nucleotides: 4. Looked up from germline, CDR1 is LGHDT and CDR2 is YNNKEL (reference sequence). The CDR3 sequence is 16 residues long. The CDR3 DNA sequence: TGTGCCAGCAGCCTGCGACTAGCGGGGGCCTCCTACGAGCAGTACTTC. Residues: CASSLRLAGASYEQYF.

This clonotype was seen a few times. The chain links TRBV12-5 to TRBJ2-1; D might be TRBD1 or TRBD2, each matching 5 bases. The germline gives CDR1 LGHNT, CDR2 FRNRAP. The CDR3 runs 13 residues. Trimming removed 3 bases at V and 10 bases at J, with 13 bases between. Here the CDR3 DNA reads TGTGCTAGTGGTTTAGAACCGGGACGAGAGCAGTTCTTC. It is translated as CASGLEPGREQFF.

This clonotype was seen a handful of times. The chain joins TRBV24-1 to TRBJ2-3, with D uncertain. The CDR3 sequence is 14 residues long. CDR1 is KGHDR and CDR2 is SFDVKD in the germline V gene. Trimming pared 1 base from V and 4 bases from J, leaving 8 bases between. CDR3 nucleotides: TGTGCCACCAGTGATTTCTCGAGTCCAGATACGCAGTATTTT. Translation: CATSDFSSPDTQYF.

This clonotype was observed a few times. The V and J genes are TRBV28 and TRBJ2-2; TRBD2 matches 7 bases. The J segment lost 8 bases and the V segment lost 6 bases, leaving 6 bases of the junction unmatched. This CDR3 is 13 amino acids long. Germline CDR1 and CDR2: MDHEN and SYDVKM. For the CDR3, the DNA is TGTGCCAGCAGCCAAGGCGGGAGTGGGGAGCTGTTTTTT. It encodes CASSQGGSGELFF.